This entry lists 19 T cell receptor beta chains sequenced from one sample in a study of blood T cell repertoires in COVID-19. The data were produced by immunoSEQ multiplex PCR, yet TCRdb's version contains in-frame clones alone and is incomplete. The sample has 95,000 to 150,000 clones, approximately 74% seen once. The sample was peripheral blood. The source is a man aged 60-69 years with acute or convalescent COVID-19.

V gene TRBV18 combines with J gene TRBJ1-2, with TRBD1 matching 8 bases. V lost 4 bases and J lost 8; bases outside the gene matches: 6. This CDR3 comprises 13 residues. Germline assignment: CDR1 KGHSH and CDR2 LQKENI. CDR3 sequence reads: CASSHPGGLGYTF. CDR3 DNA: TGTGCCAGCTCACACCCAGGGGGCCTGGGCTACACCTTC.

The CDR3 here is CASSLSPVGGTSDTQYF. The CDR3 coding sequence is TGTGCCAGCAGCTTATCCCCGGTTGGGGGGACTTCAGATACGCAGTATTTT. The rearrangement joins TRBV5-4 to TRBJ2-3; D might be TRBD2 (6 bases). This CDR3 is built from 17 residues. The germline gives CDR1 SGHNT, CDR2 YYREEE (reference sequence). Between the trimmed V and J ends, which lost 2 bases and 4 bases, there was a span of 20 bases.

This clone has a handful of counts. V gene TRBV30 combines with J gene TRBJ1-2, with D maybe TRBD1 (5 bases). CDR3 length: 13 amino acids. Deletions cut 8 bases from V and 0 bases from J, with 13 bases between. Germline-derived CDR1 and CDR2 are GTSNPN and SVGIG (reference sequence). CDR3 residues: CAQSGGANYGYTF. Written as DNA, the CDR3 is TGTGCCCAGTCGGGGGGAGCTAACTATGGCTACACCTTC.

This clone was seen once. This rearrangement joins TRBV27 to TRBJ1-2; 9 bases match TRBD1. The V and J ends lost 4 bases and 5 bases, in that order; junction bases with no gene match: 5. CDR3 length: 14 amino acids. The germline gives CDR1 MNHEY, CDR2 SMNVEV (reference sequence). The CDR3 loop is CASSSRDRVYGYTF. CDR3 DNA sequence: TGTGCCAGCAGTTCTAGGGACAGGGTGTATGGCTACACCTTC.

The table lists this clone with a few counts. The gene calls are TRBV5-5 and TRBJ2-1; 14 bases agree with TRBD2. Per germline, CDR1 SGHKS and CDR2 YYEKEE (reference sequence). The CDR3 is made up of 15 amino acids. With V trimmed by 3 bases and J by 8 bases, 4 bases remained unmatched. DNA for the CDR3: TGTGCCAGCAGCTACAGGACTAGCGGGGGGTATGAGCAGTTCTTC. Encoded protein: CASSYRTSGGYEQFF.

V and J are TRBV27 and TRBJ1-1; possible D gene TRBD1, 6 bases. From germline, CDR1 is MNHEY and CDR2 SMNVEV (reference sequence). This CDR3 contains 17 residues. V was clipped by 6 bases and J by 4 bases, with 24 bases between them. The CDR3 DNA reads as TGTGCCAGCAGCCTCCTCCAGCCCACAGGGAGGGGCACTGAAGCTTTCTTT. The encoded protein is CASSLLQPTGRGTEAFF.

The chain recombines TRBV7-8 with TRBJ1-2, with 7 bases that match TRBD1. Germline V gene sequence: CDR1 SGHVS, CDR2 FQNEAQ. The CDR3 totals 14 residues. Losses at the gene ends were 2 bases for V and 8 bases for J; bases not matched to a gene: 8. The CDR3 here is CASSLNRDSGGYTF. The CDR3 DNA reads as TGTGCCAGCAGCTTAAACCGGGACAGTGGGGGCTACACCTTC.

J is TRBJ2-1 and V is TRBV7-2; no reliable D call. CDR1 is SGHTA, CDR2 FQGNSA, per germline. This CDR3 contains 14 residues. The germline V and J ends were trimmed by 5 bases and 9 bases, with 17 bases remaining between them. CDR3 sequence: CASSLATGRSEQFF. The CDR3 coding sequence is TGTGCCAGCAGCCTCGCGACGGGTAGGAGTGAGCAGTTCTTC.

V is TRBV5-6 and J is TRBJ2-1, with 10 nucleotides matching TRBD1. CDR1 SGHDT and CDR2 YYEEEE come from the germline V gene. V was clipped by 6 bases and J by 6 bases; unmatched bases: 9. This CDR3 comprises 15 residues. CDR3 sequence reads: CASINPRTGGNEQFF. The CDR3, as DNA: TGTGCCAGCATCAACCCCCGGACAGGGGGCAATGAGCAGTTCTTC.

V is TRBV7-6 and J is TRBJ1-1, with a weak D call TRBD1 (5 bases). Germline V gene lookup returns CDR1 SGHVS and CDR2 FNYEAQ. Trimming shortened V by 2 bases and J by 1 base, and 8 bases separated the two germline ends. This CDR3 comprises 14 residues. The CDR3 protein is CASSLKGENTEAFF. The CDR3 coding sequence is TGTGCCAGCAGCTTAAAAGGGGAGAACACTGAAGCTTTCTTT.

The CDR3 reads CASSLGLANTGELFF. For the CDR3, the DNA is TGTGCCAGCAGCTTGGGACTAGCGAACACCGGGGAGCTGTTTTTT. The rearrangement links TRBV5-6 to TRBJ2-2; D possibly corresponds to TRBD2 (6 bases). The germline V gene encodes CDR1 SGHDT and CDR2 YYEEEE. V gave up 0 bases and J gave up 0 bases, with 6 bases separating them. CDR3 length: 15 residues.

The chain is built from TRBV6-5 and TRBJ1-1, with 10 bases aligning to TRBD1. This CDR3 region has 14 residues. The trim removed 7 bases at V and 6 bases at J, leaving 8 bases unmatched. The germline V gene encodes CDR1 MNHEY and CDR2 SVGAGI. CDR3 in amino acids: CASTGTGEVSEAFF. The CDR3 coding sequence is TGTGCCAGCACCGGGACAGGGGAAGTCTCTGAAGCTTTCTTT.

This clone was detected only a few times. The chain employs TRBV5-1 and TRBJ2-1; 7 bases match TRBD1. Germline loops: CDR1 SGHRS, CDR2 YFSETQ. V lost 1 base and J lost 7; bases outside the gene matches: 8. CDR3 length equals 15 residues. For the CDR3, the DNA is TGCGCCAGCAGCTTGAAAGGGGGCGCAGGAAATGAGCAGTTCTTC. Its protein is CASSLKGGAGNEQFF.

V gene TRBV6-5 combines with J gene TRBJ1-1; D perhaps matches TRBD1 (6 bases). The germline CDR1 and CDR2 sequences are MNHEY and SVGAGI. Trimming stripped 8 bases from V and 5 bases from J, with 18 bases between. This CDR3 has 14 amino acids. CDR3 sequence: CASSPNRARTEAFF. CDR3 coding DNA: TGTGCCAGCTCTCCAAACAGGGCTAGGACTGAAGCTTTCTTT.

The chain recombines TRBV7-9 with TRBJ1-2; D uncertain. V was trimmed by 5 bases and J by 6 bases, leaving 13 bases between them. This CDR3 comprises 13 residues. Germline loops: CDR1 SEHNR, CDR2 FQNEAQ (reference sequence). CDR3 loop: CASSPGRVHGYTF. DNA for the CDR3: TGTGCCAGCAGCCCGGGTCGGGTACATGGCTACACCTTC.

This chain joins TRBV19 and TRBJ1-2; D not certain. Germline lookup yields CDR1 LNHDA and CDR2 SQIVND (reference sequence). Trimming removed 1 base at V and 4 bases at J, with 10 bases between. This CDR3 region has 14 residues. CDR3 bases: TGTGCCAGTAGTATAGGAGAGGGCCTCTATGGCTACACCTTC. Translating it yields CASSIGEGLYGYTF.

The chain joins TRBV12-5 to TRBJ2-7, with 9 positions matching TRBD1. CDR3 length equals 15 residues. The trim removed 0 bases at V and 4 bases at J, leaving 4 bases unmatched. CDR1 and CDR2 from the germline V gene are LGHNT and FRNRAP. The CDR3 protein is CASGLVQQGAYEQYF. DNA of the CDR3: TGTGCTAGTGGTTTGGTACAACAGGGGGCGTACGAGCAGTACTTC.

The table lists this clone with a few counts. The chain is built from TRBV10-1 and TRBJ1-2, with D unclear. The CDR3 sequence is 14 residues long. Germline loops: CDR1 WNHNN, CDR2 SYGVQD (reference sequence). Deletions cut 3 bases from V and 4 bases from J, with 12 bases between. CDR3 sequence reads: CASSENSQGYGYTF. The CDR3 DNA follows: TGCGCCAGCAGTGAAAACAGCCAAGGCTATGGCTACACCTTC.

This chain joins TRBV7-6 and TRBJ1-1; 7 positions match TRBD1. The germline CDR1 and CDR2 sequences are SGHVS and FNYEAQ. This CDR3 is 13 amino acids long. Trimming cost V 1 base and J 7 bases; bases outside gene matches: 3. The CDR3 DNA reads as TGTGCCAGCAGCTTAGGGACAGGACTTGAAGCTTTCTTT. Amino acid sequence: CASSLGTGLEAFF.